This T cell receptor beta chain was profiled in a study of CD8 T cells in Susac syndrome (dated by TCRdb to 2018 to 2020). For the wider study: Whether CD8+ T cell activation and differentiation in Susac syndrome was antigen driven was tested using repertoire sequencing. The study compared CD8+ T cell repertoire clonality among roughly eleven healthy donors, around 14 Susac syndrome patients and fewer than 19 multiple sclerosis patients.

Worth noting for this clonotype: This receptor's antigen is unknown. The record has no base qualities; no much larger clone is one base away.

General study outcomes and caveats: The TCR sequencing and HLA analysis was acknowledged to have included a relatively small number of individuals.

Peripheral blood CD8+ and CD4+ T cells from healthy donors, Susac syndrome patients and multiple sclerosis patients were profiled by high-throughput TCR beta sequencing. The multiple sclerosis controls were treatment-naive patients who had stable or active relapsing-remitting disease and met the revised McDonald criteria. CD8+ TEMRA cells were enriched by FACS, while bulk CD8+ and CD4+ T cells were purified by magnetic negative isolation. Blood was drawn into EDTA tubes, processed within 24 hours, and PBMCs were isolated by density gradient centrifugation. PBMCs intended for TCR sequencing were frozen in liquid nitrogen and were later thawed in a 37 degrees C water bath. A purity of at least 90% was achieved for sorted or isolated CD4+, CD8+ and CD8+ TEMRA cells. Measured from the cysteine to the phenylalanine, the CDR3 is 17 residues long. CDR3 DNA is the only sequence kept; it has 51 bases, read in frame from the first base. Trimming at the junction amounts to 4 bases on V and 3 bases on J, and the germline ends lie 21 bases apart. From the germline V gene, CDR1 is SGDLS and CDR2 is YYNGEE.

RNA was extracted using the RNeasy kit, and about 0.45 to 1 ug of the RNA was reverse transcribed with random hexamers. The immunoSEQ multiplex PCR assay, which covers 54 Vbeta and 13 Jbeta segments, was used to amplify TCR beta CDR3 regions. To correct PCR amplification bias, a synthetic template baseline was used for both primer optimization and computational correction. Processing in the source paper ran as follows. Reads were annotated to V, D and J genes per IMGT and analyzed with immunoSEQ Analyzer, keeping only productive sequences. Clonality was computed as one minus Shannon entropy normalized by log2 of the number of productive unique sequences. Public and private clones were assessed among the 100 most prevalent clones of each patient and control. Clones were defined as Susac-specific when absent from the healthy and MS cohorts, from approximately 1,100 published viral clones and from other ImmuneACCESS disease sequences. In-frame beta chains were kept once TCRdb had trimmed the public reads at Q25 with fastp and called clones with MiXCR. Rows matching on CDR3 protein sequence are summarized as one entry with the most common DNA and genes. These V and J calls originate from TCRdb's pipeline instead of the authors' own analysis. The sample table shows about 300,000 distinct CDR3 sequences, and 85% are seen once. Of the sample, around 0.22% is held by the ten largest clones.

Source material: CD8+ T cells from PBMCs. This TCR derives from a human donor with multiple sclerosis. The chain is made from TRBV9 and TRBJ2-3; the D gene is not confidently resolved. The bases read TGTGCCAGCAGCCCTCGCCGTTTGGGGATTTCAACAGATACGCAGTATTTT. This sequence encodes CASSPRRLGISTDTQYF.